The present T cell receptor beta chain was sequenced within a study of graft-versus-host responses after intestinal transplantation. General observations from the study: Early after transplant, HvG declines were associated with peak levels of circulating GvH clones. Investigators detected GvH clones in recipient marrow, with some emerging earlier in ileum or blood.

Trimming pared 6 bases from V and 3 bases from J, leaving 11 bases between. CDR1 is MNHNY, CDR2 SVGAGI, per germline (reference sequence). The CDR3 has 13 amino acids. Using immunoSEQ multiplex PCR, the repertoire was profiled, and TCRdb retains in-frame clones only, with some absent. This sample yields approximately 100,000 clones, of which 90% are seen a single time; approximately 0.11% belongs to the top ten. To note about this clone: Its antigen is not identified.

This receptor was obtained from a human donor who received an intestinal transplant. This rearrangement joins TRBV6-6 to TRBJ1-1, with a tentative D call TRBD1 (6 bases). The source material was unstimulated CD4+ T cells sorted from spleen or lymph node cells, sampled before intestinal transplant. The CDR3, as DNA: TGTGCCAGCAGGGATACAGGGTACACTGAAGCTTTCTTT. Amino acid sequence: CASRDTGYTEAFF.